The source of this TCR beta chain is a study of shared clonotypes between healthy human individuals. Libraries were prepared by immunoSEQ multiplex PCR; TCRdb keeps only in-frame clonotypes and omits some of them. Found here are 600,000 or so clones, nearly 98% of them singletons; the top ten hold more than 0.3%. Germline values: CDR1 MNHNS, CDR2 SASEGT. Trimming took off 3 bases at V and 4 bases at J, with 9 bases between the two ends. This CDR3 has 13 residues. CD8 cells regarded as naive lacked CD45RO, were positively chosen for CCR7, and omitted terminally differentiated effector memory CD45RA+ cells.

This TCR came from a man younger than 45 in good health. This sequence joins TRBV6-1 and TRBJ1-1; no clear D. The specimen sequenced was naive CD8+ T cells sorted from blood. The CDR3 loop reads CASSDFGSTEAFF. CDR3 DNA: TGTGCCAGCAGTGATTTTGGGAGCACTGAAGCTTTCTTT.